This TCR beta chain comes out of a study of CD8+ T cells in alopecia areata. Treatment here: oral pan-JAK inhibitor, 5-10 mg twice daily. Isolated RNA was reverse transcribed into cDNA used as the sequencing template. Some clones are missing from TCRdb's copy, which holds only in-frame ones; the method was immunoSEQ multiplex PCR. The sample yields 170,000 or so clones, roughly 53% seen once. CDR3 length: 12 amino acids. The germline gives CDR1 SGHTA, CDR2 FQGTGA. V was shortened by 0 bases and J by 10 bases, with 6 bases between the two germline ends. V and J are TRBV7-3 and TRBJ2-2; D remains unclear. The sample consisted of CD8+ T cells sorted from blood, taken at week 24, from a patient treated with tofacitinib. The sequence came from a human donor with alopecia areata. In DNA form, the CDR3 reads TGTGCCAGCAGCTTAACGTCGACGGAGCTGTTTTTT. Translation gives CASSLTSTELFF. The full variable domain, with the rest looked up from reference TRBV7-3 and TRBJ2-2, is GAGVSQTPSNKVTEKGKYVELRCDPISGHTALYWYRQSLGQGPEFLIYFQGTGAADDSGLPNDRFFAVRPEGSVSTLKIQRTERGDSAVYLCASSLTSTELFFGEGSRLTVL.